The 25 T cell receptor beta chains below were found in one sample sequenced in a study of vaccination effects on CD4 cells after COVID-19 (dated by TCRdb to the early 2020s). After less than eleven days of culture, CD4+ T cells were isolated with the EasySep CD4+ T cell isolation kit. Their antigens are not known. Libraries were made using the immunoSEQ multiplex PCR assay. TCRdb mirrors the immuneACCESS table, restricted to in-frame sequences. Some clones are absent from its copies; in checked studies, under half trace to an unresolved V gene, and the reason for the others is unknown. For this sample there are tens of thousands of clones; roughly 73% appear just once. Approximately 11% of the sample is in the top ten clones. Sequencing used CD4+ T cells from PBMCs cultured without peptide, obtained before COVID-19 vaccination. These receptors were obtained from a human donor who received a COVID-19 vaccine.

This clone was observed a handful of times. This chain joins TRBV7-2 and TRBJ1-2; no clear D. The CDR3 runs 14 residues. The germline V gene has CDR1 SGHTA and CDR2 FQGNSA. V lost 4 bases, J lost 6 bases, and 15 bases lay in between. The CDR3 is CASSSLSRSHGYTF. The CDR3 bases are TGTGCCAGCAGCTCCCTTTCACGATCGCATGGCTACACCTTC. Drawing the rest from reference TRBV7-2 and TRBJ1-2, the complete variable domain is GAGVSQSPSNKVTEKGKDVELRCDPISGHTALYWYRQSLGQGLEFLIYFQGNSAPDKSGLPSDRFSAERTGGSVSTLTIQRTQQEDSAVYLCASSSLSRSHGYTFGSGTRLTVV.

The V and J genes are TRBV18 and TRBJ1-2, with D perhaps matching TRBD1 (6 bases). Deletions cut 4 bases from V and 6 bases from J, with 18 bases between. Germline V CDR1 and CDR2: KGHSH, LQKENI. The CDR3 sequence is 15 residues long. The CDR3 reads CASSLPTEDSDGYTF. The CDR3 DNA reads TGTGCCAGCTCACTTCCTACAGAGGACAGCGATGGCTACACCTTC.

The gene calls are TRBV6-5 and TRBJ1-4, with D possibly TRBD1 on 5 matching bases. Germline CDR1 and CDR2: MNHEY and SVGAGI. The CDR3 consists of 15 residues. V lost 5 bases to trimming and J lost 3 bases, with 13 bases between them. Here the CDR3 DNA reads TGTGCCAGCAGTACCCTGGGGGGGTCTAATGAAAAACTGTTTTTT. This translates into CASSTLGGSNEKLFF.

The rearrangement links TRBV7-9 to TRBJ2-3; 14 nucleotides match TRBD2. The CDR3 totals 17 residues. Per the germline V gene, CDR1 is SEHNR and CDR2 is FQNEAQ (reference sequence). J lost 3 bases, V lost 5 bases, and 7 bases had no gene match. CDR3 nucleotides: TGTGCCAGCAGCCCGGGACTAGCGGGGGTTGTGACAGATACGCAGTATTTT. It is translated as CASSPGLAGVVTDTQYF.

J is TRBJ1-5 and V is TRBV5-1; D possibly corresponds to TRBD1 (5 bases). V gave up 0 bases and J gave up 3 bases, with 10 bases separating them. Per germline, CDR1 SGHRS and CDR2 YFSETQ. The CDR3 contains 15 residues. CDR3 in amino acids: CASSLGSGHNQPQHF. As DNA, the CDR3 is TGCGCCAGCAGCTTGGGATCAGGGCACAATCAGCCCCAGCATTTT.

The chain recombines TRBV12-3 or TRBV12-4 with TRBJ2-5, with 8 bases fitting TRBD2. Trimming removed 8 bases from V and 3 bases from J; junction bases left unmatched: 2. The CDR3 is made up of 12 amino acids. Here the CDR3 reads CASLAGKETQYF. As DNA, the CDR3 is TGTGCCAGCCTAGCGGGCAAAGAGACCCAGTACTTC.

V is TRBV19 and J is TRBJ2-5, with a weak D call TRBD1 (5 bases). Trimming left V 3 bases short and J 5 bases short, with 10 bases between. This CDR3 spans 13 amino acids. Germline CDR1 and CDR2: LNHDA and SQIVND (reference sequence). The DNA for the CDR3 is TGTGCCAGTAGTATCATGAAGGGGGAGACCCAGTACTTC. Translating gives CASSIMKGETQYF.

The chain is built from TRBV28 and TRBJ2-7; D gene ambiguous. Trimming cost V 2 bases and J 5 bases, with 19 bases left between them. CDR3 length equals 16 residues. CDR1 is MDHEN, CDR2 SYDVKM, per germline. The CDR3 loop reads CASSLDWLKTRDEQYF. CDR3 nucleotide sequence: TGTGCCAGCAGTTTAGATTGGCTAAAAACCCGGGACGAGCAGTACTTC.

The chain has TRBV7-2 and TRBJ1-2; D is undetermined. Germline V lookup: CDR1 SGHTA, CDR2 FQGNSA. The ends were cut back, 8 bases at V and 4 bases at J, with 14 bases in the middle. The CDR3 is 13 amino acids. CDR3 amino acids: CASSLGSFYGYTF. CDR3 DNA: TGTGCCAGCTCCCTCGGGTCCTTCTATGGCTACACCTTC.

The CDR3, as DNA: TGTGCCAGCATCCGACTAGCGGGGGATGTAGCCAAAAACATTCAGTACTTC. As protein: CASIRLAGDVAKNIQYF. This chain joins TRBV2 and TRBJ2-4; 12 positions match TRBD2. The germline V gene has CDR1 SNHLY and CDR2 FYNNEI. This CDR3 has 17 residues. V lost 7 bases and J lost 0; bases outside the gene matches: 7.

This rearrangement joins TRBV10-3 to TRBJ2-7; 9 bases line up with TRBD2. The trim removed 5 bases at V and 5 bases at J, leaving 7 bases unmatched. The germline V gene encodes CDR1 ENHRY and CDR2 SYGVKD. The CDR3 is 14 amino acids. The CDR3 is CAISRASGINEQYF. CDR3 nucleotides: TGTGCCATCAGTAGGGCTAGCGGGATCAACGAGCAGTACTTC.

The J gene is TRBJ2-3, the V gene TRBV7-9; 7 nucleotides match TRBD1. CDR1 SEHNR and CDR2 FQNEAQ come from the germline V gene (reference sequence). Trimming at V came to 1 base and at J to 2 bases, leaving 3 bases not matched to a gene. The CDR3 runs 15 residues. CDR3 nucleotides: TGTGCCAGCAGCTTAGGACAGGGTGACACAGATACGCAGTATTTT. This translates into CASSLGQGDTDTQYF.

DNA of the CDR3: TGTGCCAGCAGTTTAAGGGGGTTTGGCTATGGCTACACCTTC. Residues: CASSLRGFGYGYTF. The gene calls are TRBV6-6 and TRBJ1-2, with D maybe TRBD1 (6 bases). Germline values: CDR1 MNHNY, CDR2 SVGAGI (reference sequence). The CDR3 consists of 14 residues. The germline V and J ends were trimmed by 4 bases and 4 bases, with 13 bases remaining between them.

In its sample, this clone was seen a few times. The rearrangement links TRBV28 to TRBJ2-1; D may be TRBD1 (6 bases). Trimming removed 8 bases at V and 0 bases at J, with 11 bases between. Germline V lookup: CDR1 MDHEN, CDR2 SYDVKM. The CDR3 covers 14 residues. CDR3 coding DNA: TGTGCCAGCTGGGGCAGGGGCTCCTACAATGAGCAGTTCTTC. Amino acid sequence: CASWGRGSYNEQFF.

This chain links TRBV28 with TRBJ2-1, with a tentative D call TRBD1 (6 bases). V lost 6 bases, J lost 5 bases, and 17 bases lay in between. Germline V gene lookup returns CDR1 MDHEN and CDR2 SYDVKM. This CDR3 has 15 amino acids. The CDR3 DNA is TGTGCCAGCAGCCCAATGGGACATAGGGACAATGAGCAGTTCTTC. Translation gives CASSPMGHRDNEQFF.

For this clone: Germline and junction disagree at one end, which may indicate a read error. The chain recombines TRBV7-7 with TRBJ2-5, with 10 bases that match TRBD1. Germline CDR1 SSHAT, CDR2 FNYEAQ (reference sequence). This CDR3 is built from 14 residues. Here the CDR3 reads CASSLDRGRETQYF. In DNA form, the CDR3 reads TGTGCTAGCAGCTTGGACAGGGGGAGAGAGACCCAGTACTTC.

This clone appeared once. The V and J genes are TRBV18 and TRBJ1-5; 9 bases are a match to TRBD1. With 2 bases clipped from V and 1 base from J, the junction kept 3 bases outside the gene matches. Germline V CDR1 and CDR2: KGHSH, LQKENI. The CDR3 consists of 16 residues. This CDR3 is CASSPGTGISNQPQHF. The CDR3 DNA reads as TGTGCCAGCTCACCAGGGACAGGGATCAGCAATCAGCCCCAGCATTTT.

This chain connects TRBV7-9 to TRBJ1-2; D is unclear. This CDR3 spans 14 amino acids. Germline V gene sequence: CDR1 SEHNR, CDR2 FQNEAQ (reference sequence). V lost 3 bases, J lost 5 bases, and 13 bases lay in between. CDR3 sequence: CASSLPVLGYGYTF. For the CDR3, the DNA is TGTGCCAGCAGCTTGCCCGTATTGGGTTATGGCTACACCTTC.

The rearrangement uses TRBV18 and TRBJ1-4; maybe TRBD1 (5 bases). With 2 bases removed from V and 5 bases from J, the gap between germline ends came to 6 bases. Germline values: CDR1 KGHSH, CDR2 LQKENI. This CDR3 region has 13 residues. CDR3 residues: CASSPDRNEKLFF. In DNA form, the CDR3 reads TGTGCCAGCTCACCAGACAGAAATGAAAAACTGTTTTTT.

The chain combines TRBV7-2 with TRBJ1-3; D unresolved. With 1 base removed from V and 9 bases from J, the gap between germline ends came to 13 bases. In germline, CDR1 is SGHTA, CDR2 FQGNSA. CDR3 length: 14 residues. For the CDR3, the DNA is TGTGCCAGCAGCTTAGTTCAGGTCGGGTCCACCATATATTTT. It is translated as CASSLVQVGSTIYF. Looking up the rest from reference TRBV7-2 and TRBJ1-3 gives the full variable domain: GAGVSQSPSNKVTEKGKDVELRCDPISGHTALYWYRQSLGQGLEFLIYFQGNSAPDKSGLPSDRFSAERTGGSVSTLTIQRTQQEDSAVYLCASSLVQVGSTIYFGEGSWLTVV.

This clone was found once. V usage is TRBV18 and J usage is TRBJ2-7; no definite D call. This CDR3 comprises 16 residues. Trimming removed 3 bases at V and 5 bases at J, with 20 bases between. Germline loops: CDR1 KGHSH, CDR2 LQKENI. CDR3: CASSPGAWPNDHEQYF. CDR3 nucleotide sequence: TGTGCCAGCTCACCTGGAGCATGGCCCAACGACCACGAGCAGTACTTC. The full variable domain, completed using reference TRBV18 and TRBJ2-7, is NAGVMQNPRHLVRRRGQEARLRCSPMKGHSHVYWYRQLPEEGLKFMVYLQKENIIDESGMPKERFSAEFPKEGPSILRIQQVVRGDSAAYFCASSPGAWPNDHEQYFGPGTRLTVT.

This clone was counted a single time. J is TRBJ1-4 and V is TRBV13, with 9 bases identical to TRBD1. The CDR3 has 15 amino acids. The junction had 5 bases not matched to a gene; V was cut back by 5 bases and J by 4 bases. Germline CDR1 reads PRHDT; CDR2 reads FYEKMQ (reference sequence). This chain's CDR3 is CASSPGTGRNEKLFF. The CDR3 nucleotides are TGTGCCAGCAGCCCAGGGACAGGGCGTAATGAAAAACTGTTTTTT.

The sample holds a few counts of this clone. The V and J genes are TRBV28 and TRBJ1-1; D remains ambiguous. The V and J ends lost 8 bases and 0 bases respectively, with 10 bases between them. This CDR3 has 13 amino acids. CDR1 is MDHEN, CDR2 SYDVKM, per germline. The CDR3 nucleotides are TGTGCCAGCTTTGGCCCCATGAACACTGAAGCTTTCTTT. Its translation: CASFGPMNTEAFF.

CDR3 amino acids: CAIRERLAGTDTQYF. The CDR3 coding sequence is TGTGCCATCAGGGAAAGACTAGCGGGCACAGATACGCAGTATTTT. The V gene is TRBV10-3, the J gene TRBJ2-3; the match to TRBD2 covers 9 bases. Germline values: CDR1 ENHRY, CDR2 SYGVKD. The CDR3 is 15 residues long. The V segment lost 6 bases and the J segment 1 base; nucleotides outside the gene matches: 5.

V is TRBV3-1 (or the pseudogene TRBV3-2) and J is TRBJ2-5; tentative D call: TRBD2 (5 bases). This CDR3 has 13 amino acids. V lost 7 bases to trimming and J lost 1 base, with 10 bases between them. Germline CDR1 is LGHDT and CDR2 is YNNKEL (reference sequence). The CDR3 DNA reads as TGTGCCAGCACGGCGGGTCCCCAAGAGACCCAGTACTTC. Protein: CASTAGPQETQYF.